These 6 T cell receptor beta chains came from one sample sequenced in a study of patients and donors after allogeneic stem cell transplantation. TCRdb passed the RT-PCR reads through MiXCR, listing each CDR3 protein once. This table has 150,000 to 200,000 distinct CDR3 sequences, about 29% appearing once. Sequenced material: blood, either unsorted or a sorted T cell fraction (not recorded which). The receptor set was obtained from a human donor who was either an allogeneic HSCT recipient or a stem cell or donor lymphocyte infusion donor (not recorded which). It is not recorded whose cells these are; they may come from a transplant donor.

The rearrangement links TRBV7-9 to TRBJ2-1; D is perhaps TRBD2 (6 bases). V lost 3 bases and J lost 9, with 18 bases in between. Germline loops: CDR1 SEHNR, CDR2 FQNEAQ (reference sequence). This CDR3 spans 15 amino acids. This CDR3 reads CASSLDLTSSGEQFF. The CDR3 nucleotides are TGTGCCAGCAGCTTGGATTTGACTAGTTCCGGTGAGCAGTTCTTC.

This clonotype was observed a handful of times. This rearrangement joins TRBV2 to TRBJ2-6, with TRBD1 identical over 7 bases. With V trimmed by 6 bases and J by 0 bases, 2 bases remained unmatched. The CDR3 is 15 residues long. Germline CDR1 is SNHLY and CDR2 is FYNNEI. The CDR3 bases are TGTGCCAGCAGCGGGACAGACTCTGGGGCCAACGTCCTGACTTTC. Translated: CASSGTDSGANVLTF.

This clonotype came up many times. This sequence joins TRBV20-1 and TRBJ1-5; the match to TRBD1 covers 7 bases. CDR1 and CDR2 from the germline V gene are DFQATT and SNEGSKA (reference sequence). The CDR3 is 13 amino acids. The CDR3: CSSGGGMGQPQHF. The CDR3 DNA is TGCAGCTCAGGGGGTGGGATGGGCCAGCCCCAGCATTTT.

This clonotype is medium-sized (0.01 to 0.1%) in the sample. CDR3 sequence reads: CSVHPAGGYEQYF. CDR3 nucleotide sequence: TGCAGCGTACACCCCGCAGGGGGCTACGAGCAGTACTTC. The gene calls are TRBV29-1 and TRBJ2-7; 7 positions match TRBD1. This CDR3 comprises 13 residues. V was clipped by 6 bases and J by 3 bases; unmatched bases: 8. Germline V gives CDR1 SQVTM, CDR2 ANQGSEA.

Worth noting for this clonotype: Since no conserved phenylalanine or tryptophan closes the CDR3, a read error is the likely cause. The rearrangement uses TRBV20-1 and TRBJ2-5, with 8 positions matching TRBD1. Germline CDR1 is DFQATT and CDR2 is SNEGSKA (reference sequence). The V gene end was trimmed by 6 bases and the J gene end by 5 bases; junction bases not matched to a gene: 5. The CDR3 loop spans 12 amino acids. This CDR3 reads CSAHRGEETQYY. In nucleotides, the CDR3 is TGCAGTGCCCACAGGGGGGAGGAGACCCAGTACTAC.

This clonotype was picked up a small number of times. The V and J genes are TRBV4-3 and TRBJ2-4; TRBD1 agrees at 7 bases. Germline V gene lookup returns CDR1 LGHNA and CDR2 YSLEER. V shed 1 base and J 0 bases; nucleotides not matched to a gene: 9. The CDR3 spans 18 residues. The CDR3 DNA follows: TGCGCCAGCAGCCAAGTCCGGGACAGTGAGTTAGCCAAAAACATTCAGTACTTC. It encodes CASSQVRDSELAKNIQYF.